The sequence of this T cell receptor (beta chain) was determined in a study of brain T cells in children with intractable seizures. CDR1 is GTSNPN, CDR2 SVGIG, per germline (reference sequence). The CDR3 sequence is 13 residues long. Trimming shortened V by 0 bases and J by 3 bases, and 8 bases separated the two germline ends. Time point meaning: blood from clinic visit 5 months post-surgery; TSC patient then seizure free. The data were produced by immunoSEQ multiplex PCR, yet TCRdb's version contains in-frame clones alone and is incomplete. The table records 300,000 to 400,000 clones, 93% of them present only once.

This specimen consisted of peripheral blood, obtained 4 to 6 months after surgery. The chain joins TRBV30 to TRBJ2-5; no clear D gene. The TCR originated in a boy younger than two with tuberous sclerosis and intractable seizures. Here the CDR3 reads CAWSVLLKETQYF. The CDR3 DNA reads as TGTGCCTGGAGTGTACTTCTAAAAGAGACCCAGTACTTC.